The 13 T cell receptor beta chains below were found in one sample sequenced in a study of shared clonotypes between healthy human individuals. Libraries were prepared by immunoSEQ multiplex PCR; TCRdb keeps only in-frame clonotypes and omits some of them. Among 110,000 or so clones listed, around 66% were seen once. Sequencing was carried out using memory CD8+ T cells sorted from blood. Subset: CD45RO+ cells pooled with CCR7-negative TemRA cells. Source of these receptors: a woman in her twenties or thirties in good health.

J is TRBJ1-2 and V is TRBV10-1; the D gene is possibly TRBD1 (6 bases). Germline CDR1 reads WNHNN; CDR2 reads SYGVQD (reference sequence). V was cut by 0 bases and J by 5 bases, with 7 bases left in between. The CDR3 is 13 amino acids. As DNA, the CDR3 is TGCGCCAGCAGTGAGTCGCAGGGGTATGGCTACACCTTC. This sequence encodes CASSESQGYGYTF.

The V gene is TRBV4-1, the J gene TRBJ1-1; 7 positions match TRBD1. The CDR3 length is 20 residues. Germline V lookup: CDR1 MGHRA, CDR2 YSYEKL. With V trimmed by 0 bases and J by 5 bases, 21 bases remained unmatched. The CDR3 sequence: CASSQERGACATGRWTEAFF. The CDR3 DNA is TGCGCCAGCAGCCAAGAACGGGGCGCCTGTGCGACAGGGCGTTGGACTGAAGCTTTCTTT.

This clone was counted a few times. The same CDR3 arises from other DNA sequences in this sample as well. V is TRBV19 and J is TRBJ2-5, with D possibly being TRBD2 (6 bases). Germline V lookup: CDR1 LNHDA, CDR2 SQIVND (reference sequence). CDR3 length equals 16 residues. Trimming shortened V by 5 bases and J by 2 bases, and 18 bases separated the two germline ends. CDR3 in amino acids: CASSPNPGLLQETQYF. The CDR3 DNA is TGTGCCAGTAGTCCGAACCCGGGACTCTTGCAAGAGACCCAGTACTTC.

V usage is TRBV18 and J usage is TRBJ1-1; 7 bases are shared with TRBD1. CDR3 length equals 15 residues. V was clipped by 2 bases and J by 5 bases; unmatched bases: 8. CDR1 KGHSH and CDR2 LQKENI come from the germline V gene. The CDR3 DNA reads TGTGCCAGCTCACCATGGGACAGAAGTAGGACTGAAGCTTTCTTT. Amino acids: CASSPWDRSRTEAFF. Full variable domain (remainder filled in from reference TRBV18 and TRBJ1-1): NAGVMQNPRHLVRRRGQEARLRCSPMKGHSHVYWYRQLPEEGLKFMVYLQKENIIDESGMPKERFSAEFPKEGPSILRIQQVVRGDSAAYFCASSPWDRSRTEAFFGQGTRLTVV.

Remarks on this clone: Other nucleotide sequences in the sample specify the same CDR3. V gene TRBV6-5 combines with J gene TRBJ1-5; D is perhaps TRBD1 (5 bases). The germline gives CDR1 MNHEY, CDR2 SVGAGI. This CDR3 region has 13 residues. With 11 bases removed from V and 2 bases from J, the gap between germline ends came to 13 bases. The CDR3 DNA is TGTGCCTCCCGGGGGGTTGGCAATCAGCCCCAGCATTTT. It encodes CASRGVGNQPQHF.

The gene calls are TRBV28 and TRBJ2-6, with D possibly TRBD1 on 6 matching bases. CDR1 and CDR2 (germline): MDHEN, SYDVKM. This CDR3 comprises 18 residues. The germline V and J ends were trimmed by 5 bases and 1 base, with 18 bases remaining between them. The CDR3 DNA reads as TGTGCCAGCAGTGCCTCCGGGACAAGCAGTTCTGGGGCCAACGTCCTGACTTTC. Amino acids: CASSASGTSSSGANVLTF. Based on the CDR3 plus reference TRBV28 and TRBJ2-6, the full variable domain is DVKVTQSSRYLVKRTGEKVFLECVQDMDHENMFWYRQDPGLGLRLIYFSYDVKMKEKGDIPEGYSVSREKKERFSLILESASTNQTSMYLCASSASGTSSSGANVLTFGAGSRLTVL.

V gene TRBV28 combines with J gene TRBJ2-7, with D unclear. The CDR3 is made up of 14 amino acids. The V end was cut by 8 bases, the J end by 0 bases, with 14 bases between. Germline assignment: CDR1 MDHEN and CDR2 SYDVKM. The CDR3 coding sequence is TGTGCCAGCTCGCCGCCGCTGAGCTCCTACGAGCAGTACTTC. Translating gives CASSPPLSSYEQYF.

The gene calls are TRBV25-1 and TRBJ1-5; the D gene is possibly TRBD1 (5 bases). Looked up from germline, CDR1 is MGHDK and CDR2 is SYGVNS. V was pared by 2 bases and J by 0 bases, with 14 bases between. The CDR3 is 17 amino acids. The CDR3 DNA reads as TGTGCCAGCAGTGAAGAAGGGGCAGAGTATAGCAATCAGCCCCAGCATTTT. Its protein is CASSEEGAEYSNQPQHF.

This sequence joins TRBV7-9 and TRBJ1-2; 7 bases agree with TRBD1. Germline V lookup: CDR1 SEHNR, CDR2 FQNEAQ (reference sequence). V trimming: 5 bases; J trimming: 5 bases; junction bases outside the gene matches: 8. The CDR3 is 14 residues long. CDR3: CASSQGQMIYGYTF. In nucleotides, the CDR3 is TGTGCCAGCAGCCAGGGACAGATGATTTATGGCTACACCTTC.

The chain is built from TRBV7-9 and TRBJ2-7, with no clear D. V was pared by 5 bases and J by 0 bases, with 8 bases between. The CDR3 is 13 amino acids. Germline V lookup: CDR1 SEHNR, CDR2 FQNEAQ (reference sequence). The CDR3 spells CASSLSYSYEQYF. For the CDR3, the DNA is TGTGCCAGCAGCCTTAGCTACTCCTACGAGCAGTACTTC.

This clone is categorized as large. The V gene is TRBV10-1, the J gene TRBJ2-7; D may be TRBD1 or TRBD2 (6 bases each). Germline lookup yields CDR1 WNHNN and CDR2 SYGVQD (reference sequence). This CDR3 is built from 15 residues. The V and J ends lost 4 bases and 4 bases respectively, with 17 bases between them. The CDR3 DNA reads TGCGCCAGCAGTGTGGACAGAACTAGCTTATACGAGCAGTACTTC. Amino acid sequence: CASSVDRTSLYEQYF.

The chain has TRBV19 and TRBJ1-2, with a weak D call TRBD1 (6 bases). The CDR3 is made up of 15 amino acids. The germline V gene encodes CDR1 LNHDA and CDR2 SQIVND (reference sequence). Trimming removed 5 bases from V and 3 bases from J, with 16 bases in between. CDR3 loop: CASSQEGGSDYGYTF. CDR3 in DNA: TGTGCCAGTAGTCAAGAAGGGGGGAGTGACTATGGCTACACCTTC.

This clone was recorded only once. The chain couples TRBV5-1 to TRBJ1-2, with 11 positions matching TRBD1. This CDR3 is 16 amino acids long. Germline CDR1 is SGHRS and CDR2 is YFSETQ. V lost 3 bases and J lost 7; bases outside the gene matches: 11. The CDR3 reads CASSWGQGGTAGGYTF. The CDR3 DNA reads TGCGCCAGCAGCTGGGGACAGGGGGGAACAGCAGGTGGCTACACCTTC.